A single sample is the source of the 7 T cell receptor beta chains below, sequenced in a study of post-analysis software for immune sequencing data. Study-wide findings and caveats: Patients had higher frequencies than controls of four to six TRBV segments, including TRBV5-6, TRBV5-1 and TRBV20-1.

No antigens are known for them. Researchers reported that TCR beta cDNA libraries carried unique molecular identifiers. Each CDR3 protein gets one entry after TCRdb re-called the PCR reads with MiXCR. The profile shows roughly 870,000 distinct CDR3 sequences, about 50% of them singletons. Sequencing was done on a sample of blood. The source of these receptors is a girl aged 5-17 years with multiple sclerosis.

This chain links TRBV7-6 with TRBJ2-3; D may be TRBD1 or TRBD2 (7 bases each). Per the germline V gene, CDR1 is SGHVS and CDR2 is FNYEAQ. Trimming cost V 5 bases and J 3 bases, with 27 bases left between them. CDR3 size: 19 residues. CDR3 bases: TGTGCCAGCAGCCCGACCATAATGAAGACAGGGAGGGGGACAGATACGCAGTATTTT. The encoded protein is CASSPTIMKTGRGTDTQYF.

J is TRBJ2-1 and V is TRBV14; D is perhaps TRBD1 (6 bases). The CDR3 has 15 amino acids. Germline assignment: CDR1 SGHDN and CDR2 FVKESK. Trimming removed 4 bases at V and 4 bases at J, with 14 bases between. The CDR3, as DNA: TGTGCCAGCAGCCCATCCAGGACAGTTTACAATGAGCAGTTCTTC. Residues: CASSPSRTVYNEQFF.

In DNA, the CDR3 is TGCAGTGCTAGAGATCTGTCGGGAGTGGGAACAGATACGCAGTATTTT. Translated: CSARDLSGVGTDTQYF. This chain joins TRBV20-1 and TRBJ2-3; D might be TRBD2 (6 bases). V lost 0 bases and J 3 bases, leaving 16 bases between the germline ends. Germline lookup yields CDR1 DFQATT and CDR2 SNEGSKA (reference sequence). The CDR3 sequence is 16 residues long.

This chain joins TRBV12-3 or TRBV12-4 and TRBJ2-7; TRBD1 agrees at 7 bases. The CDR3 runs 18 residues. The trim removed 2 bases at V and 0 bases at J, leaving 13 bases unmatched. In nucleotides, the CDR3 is TGTGCCAGCAGTTTACGGGTGTCACTGACAGGGAGCTCCTACGAGCAGTACTTC. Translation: CASSLRVSLTGSSYEQYF.

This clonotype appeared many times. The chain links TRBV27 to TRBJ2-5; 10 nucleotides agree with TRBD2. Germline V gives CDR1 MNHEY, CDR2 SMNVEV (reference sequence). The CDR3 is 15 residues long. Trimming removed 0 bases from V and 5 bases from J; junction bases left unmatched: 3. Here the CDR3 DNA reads TGTGCCAGCAGTTTATCGGGGACTAGCGTGGAGACCCAGTACTTC. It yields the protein CASSLSGTSVETQYF.

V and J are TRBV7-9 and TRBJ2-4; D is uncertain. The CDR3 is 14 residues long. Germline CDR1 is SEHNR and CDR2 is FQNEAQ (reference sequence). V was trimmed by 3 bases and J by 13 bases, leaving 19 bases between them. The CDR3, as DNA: TGTGCCAGCAGCTTTGATCTGGCAGGAGCGCAGCAGTACTTC. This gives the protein CASSFDLAGAQQYF.

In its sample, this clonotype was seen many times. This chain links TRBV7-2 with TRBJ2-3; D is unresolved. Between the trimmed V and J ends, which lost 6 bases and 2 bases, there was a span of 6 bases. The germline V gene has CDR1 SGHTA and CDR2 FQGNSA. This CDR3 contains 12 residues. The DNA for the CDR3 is TGTGCCAGCAGTCCCATCACAGATACGCAGTATTTT. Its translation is CASSPITDTQYF.